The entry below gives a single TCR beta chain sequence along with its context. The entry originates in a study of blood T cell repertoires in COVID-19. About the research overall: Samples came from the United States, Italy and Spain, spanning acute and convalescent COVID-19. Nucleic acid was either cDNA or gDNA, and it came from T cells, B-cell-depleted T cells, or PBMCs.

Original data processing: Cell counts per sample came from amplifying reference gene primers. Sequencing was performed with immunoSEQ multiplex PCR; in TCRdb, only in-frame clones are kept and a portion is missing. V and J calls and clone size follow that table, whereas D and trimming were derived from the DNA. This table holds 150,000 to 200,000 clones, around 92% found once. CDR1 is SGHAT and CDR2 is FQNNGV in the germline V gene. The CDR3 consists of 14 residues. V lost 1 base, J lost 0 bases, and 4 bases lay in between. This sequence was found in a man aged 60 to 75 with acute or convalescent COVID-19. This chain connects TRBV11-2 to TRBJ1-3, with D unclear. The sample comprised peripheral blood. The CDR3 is CASSLVFSGNTIYF. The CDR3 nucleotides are TGTGCCAGCAGCTTAGTCTTCTCTGGAAACACCATATATTTT.